Below are 7 T cell receptor beta chains sequenced from a single sample in a study of vaccination and CD4 T cells after COVID-19. Treatment meaning: approximately nine-day PBMC culture with coronavirus spike peptide pools or control peptides (ViraFEST assay). The Oncomine TCR Beta short-read assay sequenced DNA from cultured CD4+ T cells. One entry per CDR3 protein results from TCRdb running MiXCR on the PCR reads. The sample shows fewer than 15,000 distinct CDR3 sequences, 51% of them seen only once. The antigens of these receptors remain unknown. The specimen sequenced was CD4+ T cells from blood, cultured in vitro. The source is a human donor who had recovered from COVID-19.

This clonotype was counted between two and nine times. The rearrangement joins TRBV6-1 to TRBJ2-5; the D is unclear. Deletions cut 0 bases from V and 6 bases from J, with 11 bases between. Germline V gene lookup returns CDR1 MNHNS and CDR2 SASEGT. The CDR3 covers 14 residues. The CDR3 spells CASSEASGSQTQYF. The CDR3 region has the DNA TGTGCCAGCAGTGAAGCGTCAGGTAGTCAGACCCAGTACTTC.

In its sample, this clonotype was seen a few times. The rearrangement joins TRBV7-9 to TRBJ2-7; TRBD1 aligns across 10 bases. J lost 4 bases, V lost 3 bases, and 3 bases had no gene match. Germline V lookup: CDR1 SEHNR, CDR2 FQNEAQ (reference sequence). CDR3 length: 14 residues. In DNA form, the CDR3 reads TGTGCCAGCAGCTTCCCGGGACAGGGGTACGAGCAGTACTTC. It codes for CASSFPGQGYEQYF.

This clonotype was observed a handful of times. The chain links TRBV6-5 to TRBJ1-5; D may be TRBD1 (6 bases). The CDR3 consists of 14 residues. V lost 4 bases and J 2 bases, leaving 9 bases between the germline ends. Germline CDR1 MNHEY, CDR2 SVGAGI. CDR3 nucleotide sequence: TGTGCCAGCAGTTCACAGGGTGGCAATCAGCCCCAGCATTTT. The encoded protein is CASSSQGGNQPQHF.

The rearrangement links TRBV10-3 to TRBJ1-1; tentatively, D is TRBD1 (6 bases). Germline CDR1 is ENHRY and CDR2 is SYGVKD. V was shortened by 6 bases and J by 1 base, with 12 bases between the two germline ends. CDR3 length: 14 residues. CDR3 region: CAISSGEGNTEAFF. The CDR3 bases are TGTGCCATCAGCTCAGGGGAAGGGAACACTGAAGCTTTCTTT.

The chain links TRBV2 to TRBJ2-7; D call uncertain. V was trimmed by 8 bases and J by 6 bases, leaving 17 bases between them. CDR1 is SNHLY, CDR2 FYNNEI, per germline. This CDR3 is 13 amino acids long. The CDR3 sequence is CASRRSPGFEQYF. The CDR3 nucleotides are TGTGCCAGCCGGCGTAGCCCTGGGTTCGAGCAGTACTTC.

This clonotype turned up a few times. The chain couples TRBV6-4 to TRBJ1-1; TRBD1 aligns across 7 bases. Unmatched junction bases numbered 8, after V lost 5 bases and J lost 5 bases. This CDR3 is 14 amino acids long. Germline loops: CDR1 MRHNA, CDR2 SNTAGT. This CDR3 is CASSLRDSKTEAFF. The CDR3 DNA reads as TGTGCCAGCAGTCTACGGGACAGTAAAACTGAAGCTTTCTTT.

This clonotype was observed a few times. This chain uses TRBV20-1 with TRBJ1-2; 8 nucleotides match TRBD1. The CDR3 is 12 residues long. J lost 0 bases, V lost 7 bases, and 1 base had no gene match. Germline-derived CDR1 and CDR2 are DFQATT and SNEGSKA (reference sequence). The CDR3 DNA is TGCAGTGGGGACAGGACTAACTATGGCTACACCTTC. Residues: CSGDRTNYGYTF.